The T cell receptor beta chain described here comes from a study of cytomegalovirus exposure and HLA in healthy donors. General study findings and limits: Researchers had no immune exposure information except CMV serostatus available.

V was clipped by 0 bases and J by 6 bases; unmatched bases: 8. The CDR3 contains 16 residues. Germline loops: CDR1 MNHEY, CDR2 SVGAGI. The PCR used 60 Vbeta and 13 Jbeta primers. The repertoire was sequenced with immunoSEQ multiplex PCR; TCRdb's copy has only in-frame clones and lacks some. The sample contains approximately 150,000 clones, 76% of which appear only once. About this clone: What it binds is not known.

This TCR derives from a woman between 40 and 50 years old in good health and CMV-seronegative. Sequencing was performed on PBMCs. V usage is TRBV6-5 and J usage is TRBJ2-7; 10 positions match TRBD2. The DNA of the CDR3 is TGTGCCAGCAGTTACTCGACTAGCGGGCCCACTGGCGAGCAGTACTTC. Its translation: CASSYSTSGPTGEQYF.